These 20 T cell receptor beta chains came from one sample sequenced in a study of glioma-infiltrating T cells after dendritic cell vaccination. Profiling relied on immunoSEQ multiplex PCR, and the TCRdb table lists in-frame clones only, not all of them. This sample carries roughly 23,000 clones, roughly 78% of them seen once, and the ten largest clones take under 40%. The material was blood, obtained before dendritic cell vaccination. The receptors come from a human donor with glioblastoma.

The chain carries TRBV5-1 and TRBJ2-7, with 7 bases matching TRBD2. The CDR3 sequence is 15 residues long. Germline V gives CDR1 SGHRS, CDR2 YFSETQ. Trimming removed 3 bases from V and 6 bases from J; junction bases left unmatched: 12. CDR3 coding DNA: TGCGCCAGCAGCTGGGCTGTGGGGGGGGAGGGCGAGCAGTACTTC. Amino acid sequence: CASSWAVGGEGEQYF.

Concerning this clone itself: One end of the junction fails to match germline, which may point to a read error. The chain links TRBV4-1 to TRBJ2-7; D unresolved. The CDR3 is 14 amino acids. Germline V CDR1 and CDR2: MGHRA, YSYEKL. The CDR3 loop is CASSQSPANPNQDF. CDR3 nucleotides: TGCGCCAGCAGCCAATCTCCGGCCAATCCAAATCAGGATTTC.

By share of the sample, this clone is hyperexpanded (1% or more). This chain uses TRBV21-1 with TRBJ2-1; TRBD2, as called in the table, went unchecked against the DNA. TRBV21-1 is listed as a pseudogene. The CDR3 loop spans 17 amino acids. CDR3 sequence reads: CASSKEVGRARGYEQFF. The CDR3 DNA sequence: TGTGCCAGCAGCAAAGAGGTCGGTAGAGCCCGGGGGTATGAGCAGTTCTTC.

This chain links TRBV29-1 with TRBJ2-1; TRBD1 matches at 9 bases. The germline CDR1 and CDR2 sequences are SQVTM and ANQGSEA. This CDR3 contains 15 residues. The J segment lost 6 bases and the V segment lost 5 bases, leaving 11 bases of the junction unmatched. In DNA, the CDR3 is TGCAGCGTTACAGAACCGGGACAGGGAACCAATGAGCAGTTCTTC. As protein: CSVTEPGQGTNEQFF.

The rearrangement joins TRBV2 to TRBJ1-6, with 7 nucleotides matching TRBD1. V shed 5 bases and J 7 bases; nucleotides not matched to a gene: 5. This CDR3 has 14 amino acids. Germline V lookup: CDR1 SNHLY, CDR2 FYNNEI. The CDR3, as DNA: TGTGCCAGCAGTATACAGGGGACCAATTCACCCCTCCACTTT. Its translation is CASSIQGTNSPLHF.

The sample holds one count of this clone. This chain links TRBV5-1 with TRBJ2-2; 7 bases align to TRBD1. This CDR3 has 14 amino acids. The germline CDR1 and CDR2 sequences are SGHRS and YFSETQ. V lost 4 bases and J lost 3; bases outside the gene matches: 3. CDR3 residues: CASSQTGDTGELFF. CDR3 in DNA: TGCGCCAGCAGCCAAACAGGGGACACCGGGGAGCTGTTTTTT.

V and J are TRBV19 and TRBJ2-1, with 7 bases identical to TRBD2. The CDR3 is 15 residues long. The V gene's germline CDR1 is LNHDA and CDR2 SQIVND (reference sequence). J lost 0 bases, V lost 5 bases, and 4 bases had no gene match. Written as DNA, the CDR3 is TGTGCCAGTAGTGAAACTAGCGACTCCTACAATGAGCAGTTCTTC. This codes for CASSETSDSYNEQFF.

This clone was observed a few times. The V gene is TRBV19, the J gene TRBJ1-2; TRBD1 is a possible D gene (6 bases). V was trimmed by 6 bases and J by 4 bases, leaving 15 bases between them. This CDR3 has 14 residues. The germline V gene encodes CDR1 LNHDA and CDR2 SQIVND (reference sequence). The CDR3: CASRLGTLAYGYTF. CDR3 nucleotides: TGTGCCAGTAGGCTAGGGACATTGGCCTATGGCTACACCTTC.

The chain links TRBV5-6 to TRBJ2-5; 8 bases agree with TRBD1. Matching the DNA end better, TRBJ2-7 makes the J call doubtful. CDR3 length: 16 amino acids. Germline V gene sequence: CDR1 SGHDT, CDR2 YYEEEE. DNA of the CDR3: TGTGCCAGCAGCTTGGGGGGGACAGGAGTGGTCTACGAGCAGTACTTC. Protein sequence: CASSLGGTGVVYEQYF.

In DNA form, the CDR3 reads TGCAGCGTTTCTACAGGGAACACTGAAGCTTTCTTT. It yields the protein CSVSTGNTEAFF. The chain links TRBV29-1 to TRBJ1-1, with D possibly matching TRBD1 (5 bases). The CDR3 consists of 12 residues. The ends were cut back, 5 bases at V and 1 base at J, with 8 bases in the middle. Germline CDR1 and CDR2: SQVTM and ANQGSEA. Complete variable domain (other parts from reference TRBV29-1 and TRBJ1-1): SAVISQKPSRDICQRGTSLTIQCQVDSQVTMMFWYRQQPGQSLTLIATANQGSEATYESGFVIDKFPISRPNLTFSTLTVSNMSPEDSSIYLCSVSTGNTEAFFGQGTRLTVV.

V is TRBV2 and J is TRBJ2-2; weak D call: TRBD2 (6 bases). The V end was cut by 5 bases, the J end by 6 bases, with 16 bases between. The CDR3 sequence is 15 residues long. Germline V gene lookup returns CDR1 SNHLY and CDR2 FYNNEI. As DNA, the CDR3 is TGTGCCAGCAGTCTACATCGGGGGTCCGCCGGGGAGCTGTTTTTT. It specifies CASSLHRGSAGELFF.

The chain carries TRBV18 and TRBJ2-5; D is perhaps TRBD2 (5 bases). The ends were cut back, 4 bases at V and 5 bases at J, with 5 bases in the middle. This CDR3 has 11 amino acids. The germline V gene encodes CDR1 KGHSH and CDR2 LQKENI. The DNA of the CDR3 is TGTGCCAGCTCACGGAGGGAGACCCAGTACTTC. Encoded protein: CASSRRETQYF. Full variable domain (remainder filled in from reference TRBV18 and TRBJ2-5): NAGVMQNPRHLVRRRGQEARLRCSPMKGHSHVYWYRQLPEEGLKFMVYLQKENIIDESGMPKERFSAEFPKEGPSILRIQQVVRGDSAAYFCASSRRETQYFGPGTRLLVL.

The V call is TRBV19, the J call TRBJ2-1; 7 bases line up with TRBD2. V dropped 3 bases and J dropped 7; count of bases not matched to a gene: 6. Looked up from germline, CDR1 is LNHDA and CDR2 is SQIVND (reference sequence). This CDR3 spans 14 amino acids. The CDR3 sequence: CASSMRERYNEQFF. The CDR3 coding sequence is TGTGCCAGTAGTATGCGGGAGAGGTATAATGAGCAGTTCTTC.

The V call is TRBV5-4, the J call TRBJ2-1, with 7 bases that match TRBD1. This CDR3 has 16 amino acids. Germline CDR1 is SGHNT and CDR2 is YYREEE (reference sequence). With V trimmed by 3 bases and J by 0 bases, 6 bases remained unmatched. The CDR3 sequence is CASSSPTGISYNEQFF. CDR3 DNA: TGTGCCAGCAGCTCGCCGACAGGGATCTCCTACAATGAGCAGTTCTTC.

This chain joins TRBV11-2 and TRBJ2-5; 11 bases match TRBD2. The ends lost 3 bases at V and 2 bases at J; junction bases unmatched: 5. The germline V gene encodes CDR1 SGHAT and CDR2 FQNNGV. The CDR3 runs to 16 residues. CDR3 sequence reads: CASSFTTSGGQETQYF. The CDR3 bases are TGTGCCAGCAGCTTCACCACTAGCGGGGGACAAGAGACCCAGTACTTC.

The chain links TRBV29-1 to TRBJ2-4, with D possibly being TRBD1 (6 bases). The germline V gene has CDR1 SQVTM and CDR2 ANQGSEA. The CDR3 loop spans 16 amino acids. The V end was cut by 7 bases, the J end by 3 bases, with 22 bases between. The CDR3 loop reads CSAQLRDPRGKNIQYF. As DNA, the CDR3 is TGCAGCGCTCAATTAAGGGACCCCAGGGGCAAAAACATTCAGTACTTC.

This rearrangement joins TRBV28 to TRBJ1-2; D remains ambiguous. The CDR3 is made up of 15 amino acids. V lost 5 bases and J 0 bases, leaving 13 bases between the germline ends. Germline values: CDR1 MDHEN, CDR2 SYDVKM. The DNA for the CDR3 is TGTGCCAGCAGTAAAGCCGCGATATCTAACTATGGCTACACCTTC. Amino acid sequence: CASSKAAISNYGYTF.

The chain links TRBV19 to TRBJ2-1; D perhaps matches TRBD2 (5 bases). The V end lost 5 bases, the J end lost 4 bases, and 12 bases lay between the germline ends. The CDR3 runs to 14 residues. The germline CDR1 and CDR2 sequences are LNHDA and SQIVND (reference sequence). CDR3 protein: CASSSGWEYNEQFF. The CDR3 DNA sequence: TGTGCCAGTAGTTCAGGATGGGAGTACAATGAGCAGTTCTTC. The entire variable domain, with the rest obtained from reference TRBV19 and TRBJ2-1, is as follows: DGGITQSPKYLFRKEGQNVTLSCEQNLNHDAMYWYRQDPGQGLRLIYYSQIVNDFQKGDIAEGYSVSREKKESFPLTVTSAQKNPTAFYLCASSSGWEYNEQFFGPGTRLTVL.

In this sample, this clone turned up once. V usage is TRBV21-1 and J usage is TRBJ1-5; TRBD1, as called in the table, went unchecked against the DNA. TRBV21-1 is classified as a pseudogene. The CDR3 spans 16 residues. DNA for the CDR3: TGTGCCAGCAGCAGCCGGGACAGGGGGTTCAATCAGCCCCAGCATTTT. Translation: CASSSRDRGFNQPQHF.

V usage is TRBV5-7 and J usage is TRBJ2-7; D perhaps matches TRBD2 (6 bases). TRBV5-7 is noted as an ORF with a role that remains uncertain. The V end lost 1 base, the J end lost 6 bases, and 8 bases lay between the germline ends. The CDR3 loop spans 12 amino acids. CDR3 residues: CASSLRRGEQYF. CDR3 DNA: TGTGCCAGCAGCTTGCGGAGGGGCGAGCAGTACTTC.